The text below deals with one T cell receptor beta chain. Its antigen is currently unknown. The sample originates from a study of OX40 agonist ivuxolimab in advanced cancers. Study-level background: The diagnoses of dose-escalation patients were hepatocellular carcinoma, melanoma, renal cell or head and neck cancer. Age averaged about 62 years (range about 20 to 79), and around 78% were male. Regarding the study as a whole: Partial responders at 0.1-3.0 mg/kg showed near-lowest clonal expansion.

Trimming cost V 0 bases and J 2 bases, with 15 bases left between them. The germline V gene encodes CDR1 SGDLS and CDR2 YYNGEE. This CDR3 has 17 amino acids. Generated by immunoSEQ multiplex PCR, the TCRdb table keeps only in-frame clones and is missing some. The table has about 75,000 clones, around 84% seen once. Sequences were derived from CD4+ or CD8+ T cells sorted from blood, sampled in a trial of the OX40 agonist ivuxolimab. The sequence derives from an adult with an advanced solid tumor such as melanoma, head and neck, liver or kidney cancer. The chain uses TRBV9 and TRBJ1-3; D may be TRBD1 (6 bases). This CDR3 is CASSVGGAGYPGNTIYF. The CDR3 DNA reads as TGTGCCAGCAGCGTAGGGGGGGCAGGGTACCCTGGAAACACCATATATTTT.